Listed here are 21 T cell receptor beta chains from one sample, sequenced in a study of identical twins. TCRdb redid the calling of the 5' RACE reads with MiXCR, one entry per CDR3 protein. The sample holds 200,000 or so distinct CDR3 sequences; about 7.5% are singletons and the top ten take 1.9%. This sample was also put to use in a study of yellow fever vaccine responses in identical twins.

The sample was memory (CD45RO+) T cells sorted from blood. The source of these receptors is a woman in her late teens or twenties in good health.

The chain uses TRBV19 and TRBJ2-5; TRBD2 matches at 7 bases. Germline V gene data show CDR1 as LNHDA and CDR2 as SQIVND (reference sequence). This CDR3 has 16 amino acids. Losses at the gene ends were 5 bases for V and 1 base for J; bases not matched to a gene: 10. This CDR3 reads CASSSAGPRTQETQYF. Here the CDR3 DNA reads TGTGCCAGTAGTTCAGCGGGACCTAGGACCCAAGAGACCCAGTACTTC.

This clonotype was seen ten or more times. The chain recombines TRBV4-2 with TRBJ1-6; 10 positions match TRBD1. CDR1 is LGHNA, CDR2 YNFKEQ, per germline. V was pared by 1 base and J by 10 bases, with 4 bases of the junction left unmatched. The CDR3 covers 15 residues. CDR3 loop: CASSQGQGAGSPLHF. Here the CDR3 DNA reads TGTGCCAGCAGCCAAGGACAGGGGGCAGGATCACCCCTCCACTTT.

This clonotype has just a few counts. The chain carries TRBV6-1 and TRBJ2-2; D is possibly TRBD1 or TRBD2 (6 bases each). Trimming stripped 5 bases from V and 4 bases from J, with 17 bases between. The germline V gene has CDR1 MNHNS and CDR2 SASEGT. The CDR3 is 16 amino acids. The CDR3 region has the DNA TGTGCCAGCAGTCAACCCCTAGGGGGAGGCACCGGGGAGCTGTTTTTT. Encoded protein: CASSQPLGGGTGELFF.

The chain joins TRBV7-3 to TRBJ1-2; tentative D call: TRBD1 (5 bases). The CDR3 is 14 amino acids. V was pared by 2 bases and J by 4 bases, with 11 bases between. CDR1 SGHTA and CDR2 FQGTGA come from the germline V gene. CDR3 region: CASSLGGAGYGYTF. In DNA form, the CDR3 reads TGTGCCAGCAGCTTAGGCGGGGCGGGCTATGGCTACACCTTC. Based on the CDR3 plus reference TRBV7-3 and TRBJ1-2, the full variable domain is GAGVSQTPSNKVTEKGKYVELRCDPISGHTALYWYRQSLGQGPEFLIYFQGTGAADDSGLPNDRFFAVRPEGSVSTLKIQRTERGDSAVYLCASSLGGAGYGYTFGSGTRLTVV.

This clonotype was seen at least ten times. The chain links TRBV7-2 to TRBJ2-4; 9 bases agree with TRBD2. The CDR3 spans 16 residues. Germline V gives CDR1 SGHTA, CDR2 FQGNSA. Losses at the gene ends were 5 bases for V and 5 bases for J; bases not matched to a gene: 10. The CDR3 sequence is CASSPGLALRENIQYF. CDR3 nucleotide sequence: TGTGCCAGCAGCCCGGGACTAGCCCTAAGGGAAAACATTCAGTACTTC.

This clonotype was found a few times. The J gene is TRBJ2-5, the V gene TRBV3-1, with D maybe TRBD1 (6 bases). CDR1 and CDR2 from the germline V gene are LGHDT and YNNKEL (reference sequence). The CDR3 spans 15 residues. V was trimmed by 1 base and J by 4 bases, leaving 13 bases between them. CDR3 nucleotides: TGTGCCAGCAGCCAAGTTAGGGGGAGTCGAGAGACCCAGTACTTC. This codes for CASSQVRGSRETQYF.

This clonotype was recorded a few times. V and J are TRBV28 and TRBJ2-4; D perhaps matches TRBD1 (5 bases). Germline CDR1 MDHEN, CDR2 SYDVKM. Trimming took off 5 bases at V and 8 bases at J, with 7 bases between the two ends. This CDR3 is 11 amino acids long. The CDR3 region has the DNA TGTGCCAGCAGTGACAGAGACATTCAGTACTTC. The encoded protein is CASSDRDIQYF.

The chain combines TRBV12-3 or TRBV12-4 with TRBJ2-3, with 11 nucleotides matching TRBD2. V lost 5 bases and J lost 0; bases outside the gene matches: 7. This CDR3 spans 17 amino acids. In DNA, the CDR3 is TGTGCCAGCAGTGCTCGACTAGCGGGGACTAGCACAGATACGCAGTATTTT. Translating gives CASSARLAGTSTDTQYF.

The J gene is TRBJ1-5, the V gene TRBV2; D might be TRBD1 (6 bases). The CDR3 is 14 residues long. The germline V and J ends were trimmed by 4 bases and 10 bases, with 17 bases remaining between them. Germline CDR1 reads SNHLY; CDR2 reads FYNNEI. The CDR3 here is CASSVLGTNGPQHF. CDR3 nucleotides: TGTGCCAGCAGTGTCCTCGGGACAAACGGTCCCCAGCATTTT.

This sequence joins TRBV7-2 and TRBJ2-1; 11 positions agree with TRBD2. Germline values: CDR1 SGHTA, CDR2 FQGNSA. CDR3 length: 16 residues. The junction had 11 bases not matched to a gene; V was cut back by 5 bases and J by 8 bases. The DNA of the CDR3 is TGTGCCAGCAGCCGTTTCACTAGCGGGAGATGGGATGAGCAGTTCTTC. Protein sequence: CASSRFTSGRWDEQFF.

In this sample, this clonotype turned up many times. The chain couples TRBV4-1 to TRBJ2-3, with 10 bases aligning to TRBD1. The germline V gene has CDR1 MGHRA and CDR2 YSYEKL. J lost 6 bases, V lost 4 bases, and 7 bases had no gene match. The CDR3 has 15 residues. As DNA, the CDR3 is TGCGCCAGCAGCCCCCGACAGGGGGCGGCGGATACGCAGTATTTT. It is translated as CASSPRQGAADTQYF.

This clonotype has a count of ten or more. J is TRBJ2-6 and V is TRBV20-1; the D call may be TRBD1 or TRBD2 (5 bases each). Trimming took 0 bases from V and 0 from J, leaving 21 bases between them. This CDR3 spans 20 amino acids. Germline CDR1 is DFQATT and CDR2 is SNEGSKA (reference sequence). The CDR3, as DNA: TGCAGTGCTAGAGATGGGGACCGGGCCTCTTACAACTCTGGGGCCAACGTCCTGACTTTC. This gives the protein CSARDGDRASYNSGANVLTF.

This clonotype has more than one count but fewer than ten. The rearrangement joins TRBV2 to TRBJ2-5, with D hard to call. CDR1 and CDR2 (germline): SNHLY, FYNNEI. V was pared by 2 bases and J by 5 bases, with 12 bases between. The CDR3 contains 14 residues. This CDR3 reads CASSEPASLETQYF. The DNA of the CDR3 is TGTGCCAGCAGTGAACCTGCCTCATTGGAGACCCAGTACTTC.

The table lists this clonotype with a few counts. The chain couples TRBV28 to TRBJ1-4, with D possibly being TRBD1 (5 bases). The CDR3 is 15 amino acids. V lost 5 bases and J 8 bases, leaving 18 bases between the germline ends. Germline V gene data show CDR1 as MDHEN and CDR2 as SYDVKM. CDR3 coding DNA: TGTGCCAGCAGTCCTAGGAAGGTGGGGGTCGAAAAACTGTTTTTT. Its translation is CASSPRKVGVEKLFF.

There are a few counts of this clonotype. V usage is TRBV2 and J usage is TRBJ2-7; 9 bases agree with TRBD2. CDR1 and CDR2 (germline): SNHLY, FYNNEI. The V and J ends lost 4 bases and 5 bases, in that order; junction bases with no gene match: 3. The CDR3 loop spans 13 amino acids. The CDR3 region has the DNA TGTGCCAGCAGTGGGACTAGCGTTGACGAGCAGTACTTC. Translating it yields CASSGTSVDEQYF.

This clonotype was found a few times. V gene TRBV10-1 combines with J gene TRBJ1-2; D may be TRBD1 (5 bases). V was cut by 10 bases and J by 3 bases, with 12 bases left in between. The CDR3 is 12 amino acids. Germline loops: CDR1 WNHNN, CDR2 SYGVQD (reference sequence). The CDR3 coding sequence is TGCGCCAACCGCGGGACCCACTATGGCTACACCTTC. Translated, it gives CANRGTHYGYTF.

The chain couples TRBV21-1 to TRBJ2-1; the D call TRBD2 from the table was never checked on the DNA. TRBV21-1 represents a pseudogene. This CDR3 is built from 14 residues. The CDR3 here is CASSRGTHYNEQFF. CDR3 nucleotides: TGTGCCAGCAGCAGAGGGACTCATTACAATGAGCAGTTCTTC.

This clonotype was counted a few times. The chain has TRBV9 and TRBJ2-7, with 15 positions matching TRBD2. The germline gives CDR1 SGDLS, CDR2 YYNGEE. The CDR3 totals 16 residues. V was pared by 3 bases and J by 3 bases, with 4 bases of the junction left unmatched. The CDR3 sequence is CASSAGTSGGIYEQYF. DNA for the CDR3: TGTGCCAGCAGCGCCGGGACTAGCGGGGGGATCTACGAGCAGTACTTC.

This clonotype has a handful of counts. The chain recombines TRBV29-1 with TRBJ1-1; D unclear. V shed 7 bases and J shed 1 base, with 4 bases lying between them. The CDR3 contains 10 residues. Germline assignment: CDR1 SQVTM and CDR2 ANQGSEA. CDR3 sequence (DNA): TGCAGCGGCGGGAACACTGAAGCTTTCTTT. As protein: CSGGNTEAFF.

There are a few counts of this clonotype. This rearrangement joins TRBV6-5 to TRBJ2-7; D gene unclear. This CDR3 has 15 amino acids. Germline CDR1 is MNHEY and CDR2 is SVGAGI. Trimming took 3 bases from V and 6 from J, leaving 18 bases between them. CDR3 amino acids: CASSYLFPNSPEQYF. The CDR3 nucleotides read TGTGCCAGCAGTTATCTATTCCCGAATAGCCCCGAGCAGTACTTC.

This clonotype was observed at least ten times. CDR3 region: CASSQNPGSSYEQYF. The CDR3 region has the DNA TGTGCCAGCAGCCAAAATCCGGGGAGCTCCTACGAGCAGTACTTC. V gene TRBV4-2 combines with J gene TRBJ2-7; D is perhaps TRBD2 (5 bases). The CDR3 is made up of 15 amino acids. Trimming cost V 2 bases and J 0 bases, with 11 bases left between them. From germline, CDR1 is LGHNA and CDR2 YNFKEQ.